Listed below are T cell receptor beta chains from one sample, sequenced in a study of OX40 agonist ivuxolimab in advanced cancers. Clones were read by immunoSEQ multiplex PCR, and TCRdb kept only the in-frame ones, dropping some. The sample has over 70,000 clones; approximately 90% are singletons. The specimen was CD4+ or CD8+ T cells sorted from blood, collected in a trial of the OX40 agonist ivuxolimab. These receptors were collected from an adult with an advanced solid tumor such as melanoma, head and neck, liver or kidney cancer. The CDR3 runs from the conserved cysteine through the conserved F or W. Each record gives: clone size, D gene, V gene, J gene, CDR3 DNA, CDR3 protein. D genes are given only for firm matches. Clone size, where shown, is once, few, many, or a class for clones that have expanded.

NA	NA	TRBV2	TRBJ1-6	TGTGCCAGCAGTGAAGGGGGGTTAGGTAATTCACCCCTCCACTTT	CASSEGGLGNSPLHF
NA	TRBD1	TRBV18	TRBJ2-7	TGTGCCAGCTCACCACCGACAGGGGGCGCGGACGAGCAGTACTTC	CASSPPTGGADEQYF
NA	TRBD2	TRBV7-2	TRBJ2-5	TGTGCCAGCAGCGTAGCGGGACTAGCGTCCTCGGAGACCCAGTACTTC	CASSVAGLASSETQYF
NA	TRBD2	TRBV9	TRBJ2-3	TGTGCCAGCAGCCCGACTCATGCGGGGGGGGGTACGCAGTATTTT	CASSPTHAGGGTQYF
NA	NA	TRBV7-6	TRBJ2-3	TGTGCCAGCAGCTTAGCATCGCCCACAGATACGCAGTATTTT	CASSLASPTDTQYF
NA	TRBD2	TRBV27	TRBJ2-7	TGTGCCAGCAGTTCCCCCCCACTAGCGGGAGGGCCCTACGAGCAGTACTTC	CASSSPPLAGGPYEQYF
NA	NA	TRBV6-5	TRBJ1-2	TGTGCCAGCAGTCAGAACAGCTATGGCTACACCTTC	CASSQNSYGYTF
once	TRBD2	TRBV7-2	TRBJ2-3	TGTGCCAGCAGCCCTAGACTAGCGGGAGGAACAGATACGCAGTATTTT	CASSPRLAGGTDTQYF
few	NA	TRBV2	TRBJ1-2	TGTGCCAGCAGTAGGGGGGTGGACTACACCTTC	CASSRGVDYTF
NA	NA	TRBV1	TRBJ2-2	TGCACCAGCAGCCGGAATTCAGGGGGTATCGGCACCGGGGAGCTGTTTTTT	CTSSRNSGGIGTGELFF
NA	NA	TRBV27	TRBJ1-2	TGTGCCAGCAGTTTATCGATCCGGGGGCGCGACTATGGCTACACCTTC	CASSLSIRGRDYGYTF
NA	NA	TRBV10-2	TRBJ1-2	TGCGCCAGCAGTCACTCGTGGGGAGAGGGTGGCTACACCTTC	CASSHSWGEGGYTF
NA	NA	TRBV21-1	TRBJ2-7	TGTGCCAGCAGCCCGCTCGGCGGGACAGGGGTGATCCACGAGCAGTACTTC	CASSPLGGTGVIHEQYF
NA	TRBD2	TRBV5-4	TRBJ2-3	TGTGCCAGCAGCTATGGACTAGCGGGGGGAGATACGCAGTATTTT	CASSYGLAGGDTQYF
NA	NA	TRBV23-1	TRBJ2-5	TGCGCCAGCAGTCAGACCGAGGAAATTCGCCCGGCAGAGCAACAAGAGACCCAGTACTTC	CASSQTEEIRPAEQQETQYF
NA	NA	TRBV6-5	TRBJ2-5	TGTGCCAGCAGACCTAGCACAGGGCAAGAGACCCAGTACTTC	CASRPSTGQETQYF
NA	TRBD2	TRBV12-5	TRBJ2-2	TGTGCTAGTGGTTTTTGGGGGCTAGCGGGATTTAACACCGGGGAGCTGTTTTTT	CASGFWGLAGFNTGELFF
NA	NA	TRBV10-1	TRBJ2-5	TGCGCCAGCAGTGAGTCCCCCCAAGAGACCCAGTACTTC	CASSESPQETQYF
NA	TRBD2	TRBV19	TRBJ2-1	TGTGCCAGTATCCCCCCGGGGGGAGCCCCTCGGGGGGAGCAGTTCTTC	CASIPPGGAPRGEQFF
NA	TRBD2	TRBV27	TRBJ2-1	TGTGCCAGCAGTTTACGACTAGCGGGAGCTACCAATGAGCAGTTCTTC	CASSLRLAGATNEQFF
NA	NA	TRBV11-3	TRBJ2-1	TGTGCCAGCTCCCCAGGGGGGCTAGCAGGCTACAATGAGCAGTTCTTC	CASSPGGLAGYNEQFF
NA	NA	TRBV7-3	TRBJ2-3	TGTGCCAGCAGCCTTTCCGGGCGCGCGGGGAGAGATACGCAGTATTTT	CASSLSGRAGRDTQYF
NA	NA	TRBV30	TRBJ1-1	TGTGCCTGGAATCTAAACGACGCTGAAGCTTTCTTT	CAWNLNDAEAFF
NA	NA	TRBV19	TRBJ2-3	TGTGCCAGTACCTGGGGAGAAAAGAACACAGATACGCAGTATTTT	CASTWGEKNTDTQYF
NA	NA	TRBV19	TRBJ1-5	TGTGCCAGTAGTATAATGGGCGGTAATCAGCCCCAGCATTTT	CASSIMGGNQPQHF
once	TRBD2	TRBV4-1	TRBJ2-3	TGCGCCAGCAGCCAGGGACTAGCGGGGGCGTCCACAGATACGCAGTATTTT	CASSQGLAGASTDTQYF
NA	NA	TRBV7-2	TRBJ2-3	TGTGCCAGCAGACCGGGGGCGGGAAATACGCAGTATTTT	CASRPGAGNTQYF
once	NA	TRBV18	TRBJ2-7	TGTGCCAGCTCACCTCTAGAAACCCACGAGCAGTACTTC	CASSPLETHEQYF
once	NA	TRBV30	TRBJ1-2	TGTGCCTGGAGCCCAGGTTTTTCCTATGGCTACACCTTC	CAWSPGFSYGYTF
NA	TRBD2	TRBV6-5	TRBJ2-7	TGTGCCAGCAGTTCTGGACTAGCACGAACTACCTACGAGCAGTACTTC	CASSSGLARTTYEQYF